This is a list of T cell receptor beta chains from one sample in a study of blood T cell repertoires in COVID-19. Clones were read by immunoSEQ multiplex PCR, and TCRdb kept only the in-frame ones, dropping some. The repertoire includes about 130,000 clones, roughly 86% of them detected once, and about 13% sits in the top ten. Sequenced sample: peripheral blood. These receptors all stem from a human donor in a cohort sampled during active COVID-19. Both conserved end residues are part of each CDR3. D genes are given only for firm matches. Clone size is not always given. Where it is, it says once, few, many or a class for expanded clones.

d_gene	j_gene	v_gene	len	abundance	CDR3nt	CDR3aa
TRBD1	TRBJ1-3	TRBV28	17	NA	TGTGCCAGCACACAGGGGGGACAAATCACCTCTGGAAACACCATATATTTT	CASTQGGQITSGNTIYF
NA	TRBJ2-2	TRBV3-1/TRBV3-2	14	NA	TGTGCCAGCAGCCAAAACTGGAACACCGGGGAGCTGTTTTTT	CASSQNWNTGELFF
TRBD2	TRBJ2-3	TRBV6-1	15	NA	TGTGCCAGCAGTGAAATTCTCGGGGGGGATGGTACGCAGTATTTT	CASSEILGGDGTQYF
NA	TRBJ1-1	TRBV7-2	18	NA	TGTGCCAGCAGCTCAGGGGCGGGGGCTATGCGCATGAACACTGAAGCTTTCTTT	CASSSGAGAMRMNTEAFF
TRBD1	TRBJ2-7	TRBV14	16	NA	TGTGCCAGCAGCCGACTACCGGGACAGGGCACCTACGAGCAGTACTTC	CASSRLPGQGTYEQYF
TRBD1	TRBJ2-7	TRBV18	17	NA	TGTGCCAGCTCACCGGTCGCCCGACAGGGGGATGGGGCCGAGCAGTACTTC	CASSPVARQGDGAEQYF
NA	TRBJ2-7	TRBV18	14	NA	TGTGCCAGCTCACCGCTAGCGACAACCTACGAGCAGTACTTC	CASSPLATTYEQYF
TRBD2	TRBJ2-5	TRBV3-1/TRBV3-2	15	NA	TGTGCCAGCAGCCGAGAAGCGGGGCCGAGGGAGACCCAGTACTTC	CASSREAGPRETQYF
TRBD2	TRBJ2-7	TRBV3-1/TRBV3-2	16	once	TGTGCCAGCAGCCAAGCTAGCGGGGGGGTGGGTGACGAGCAGTACTTC	CASSQASGGVGDEQYF
NA	TRBJ2-1	TRBV5-8	14	NA	TGTGCCAGCAGCTTGTCTGGGGGCAGGAATGAGCAGTTCTTC	CASSLSGGRNEQFF
NA	TRBJ1-2	TRBV2	16	NA	TGTGCCAGCAGTGCATCGGCAGGAACTCCGAACTATGGCTACACCTTC	CASSASAGTPNYGYTF
TRBD2	TRBJ2-1	TRBV9	15	NA	TGTGCCAGCAGCCCCGTGGGAGGGTCCTACAATGAGCAGTTCTTC	CASSPVGGSYNEQFF
NA	TRBJ2-3	TRBV5-4	15	NA	TGTGCCAGCAGCTTGGAGGGGGGGGCTGGAGATACGCAGTATTTT	CASSLEGGAGDTQYF
TRBD1	TRBJ1-5	TRBV3-1/TRBV3-2	14	few	TGTGCCAGCAGCCCAGGGACAGCCGCAAGTTCCCAGCATTTT	CASSPGTAASSQHF
TRBD2	TRBJ2-3	TRBV10-1	15	NA	TGCGCCAGCAGTGAGACGGGGGGGAGCACAGATACGCAGTATTTT	CASSETGGSTDTQYF
NA	TRBJ2-7	TRBV11-2	16	NA	TGTGCCAGCAGCTCATCGGACTTGGGAACAACCTACGAGCAGTACTTC	CASSSSDLGTTYEQYF
NA	TRBJ2-1	TRBV6-5	14	NA	TGTGCCAGCACCCAGTGGGGGGGCGTGAATGAGCAGTTCTTC	CASTQWGGVNEQFF
NA	TRBJ1-5	TRBV5-1	13	few	TGCGCCAGCAGCTTGGAAGGTCGGGAGCCCCAGCATTTT	CASSLEGREPQHF
TRBD1	TRBJ2-7	TRBV3-1/TRBV3-2	15	NA	TGTGCCAGCAGTCCTGGACAGGGCCGCTCCTACGAGCAGTACTTC	CASSPGQGRSYEQYF
NA	TRBJ2-5	TRBV12-5	13	NA	TGTGCTAGCTCCTACTCCGGGGGAGAGACCCAGTACTTC	CASSYSGGETQYF
NA	TRBJ1-3	TRBV19	17	NA	TGTGCCAGTAGTACAACTCGTCCCCTAAACTCTGGAAACACCATATATTTT	CASSTTRPLNSGNTIYF
NA	TRBJ2-1	TRBV5-6	16	NA	TGTGCCAGCAGCTTGGCCTTGGGGGGAATCTACAATGAGCAGTTCTTC	CASSLALGGIYNEQFF
TRBD2	TRBJ2-5	TRBV13	16	NA	TGTGCCAGCAGCTCTCGACTAGCGGGAGAACAAGAGACCCAGTACTTC	CASSSRLAGEQETQYF
NA	TRBJ1-1	TRBV3-1/TRBV3-2	16	NA	TGTGCCAGCAGCCCTCATCGAGGCAGGGGGAACACTGAAGCTTTCTTT	CASSPHRGRGNTEAFF
TRBD1	TRBJ2-7	TRBV30	16	NA	TGTGCCTGGAAGGACCCGACGGGACAGGGATCGTACGAGCAGTACTTC	CAWKDPTGQGSYEQYF
NA	TRBJ2-1	TRBV9	15	NA	TGTGCCAGCAGCGTAGGACATAGCTCCTACAATGAGCAGTTCTTC	CASSVGHSSYNEQFF
NA	TRBJ1-2	TRBV5-1	13	NA	TGCGCCAGCAGTGAAGTCAGGGGCTATGGCTACACCTTC	CASSEVRGYGYTF
TRBD2	TRBJ2-5	TRBV19	15	NA	TGTGCCACCAGGACTAGCGGGGGCTCAGTCGGGACCCAGTACTTC	CATRTSGGSVGTQYF
TRBD1	TRBJ1-3	TRBV6-5	13	NA	TGTGCCAGCAGCCCACAGGGGAGAAACACCATATATTTT	CASSPQGRNTIYF
NA	TRBJ2-3	TRBV5-1	15	NA	TGCGCCAGCAGTCCCGGAGAGGTCGGCACAGATACGCAGTATTTT	CASSPGEVGTDTQYF
TRBD1	TRBJ1-5	TRBV27	14	NA	TGTGCCAGCAGTACAGACAGGGCGTCTCAGCCCCAGCATTTT	CASSTDRASQPQHF
TRBD2	TRBJ2-7	TRBV7-9	18	NA	TGTGCCAGCAGCTTAGCGGTCGGGATGGCTAGCGGGGACTACGAGCAGTACTTC	CASSLAVGMASGDYEQYF